Below, one T cell receptor beta chain is given with its context. Antigen specificity is unknown. The CDR3 contains 15 residues. Per germline, CDR1 DFQATT and CDR2 SNEGSKA (reference sequence). V was shortened by 0 bases and J by 9 bases, with 19 bases between the two germline ends. The data originate from a study of CD8 T cells in Susac syndrome. With random hexamers, reverse transcription was performed on about 0.5 to 1 ug of RNA. It was immunoSEQ multiplex PCR that amplified TCR beta CDR3 across 54 Vbeta and 13 Jbeta. Each CDR3 protein is one row after TCRdb ran MiXCR on the immunoSEQ multiplex PCR reads. The sample lists approximately 210,000 distinct CDR3 sequences; roughly 96% were seen once. The multiple sclerosis control group consisted of treatment-naive patients whose relapsing-remitting disease, which was either stable or active, fulfilled revised McDonald criteria. The TEMRA cells underwent FACS enrichment, while the CD8+ and CD4+ T cells underwent negative isolation.

Findings of the study overall: The authors acknowledged that the study's TCR sequencing and HLA analysis involved relatively few individuals.

Sequencing was done on a sample of CD4+ T cells from PBMCs. The chain has TRBV20-1 and TRBJ2-3; D may be TRBD2 (6 bases). This clonotype was sampled from a human donor with multiple sclerosis. The DNA of the CDR3 is TGCAGTGCTAGAGAGTTCGGGACTGACCCCGTGACGCAGTATTTT. The encoded protein is CSAREFGTDPVTQYF.